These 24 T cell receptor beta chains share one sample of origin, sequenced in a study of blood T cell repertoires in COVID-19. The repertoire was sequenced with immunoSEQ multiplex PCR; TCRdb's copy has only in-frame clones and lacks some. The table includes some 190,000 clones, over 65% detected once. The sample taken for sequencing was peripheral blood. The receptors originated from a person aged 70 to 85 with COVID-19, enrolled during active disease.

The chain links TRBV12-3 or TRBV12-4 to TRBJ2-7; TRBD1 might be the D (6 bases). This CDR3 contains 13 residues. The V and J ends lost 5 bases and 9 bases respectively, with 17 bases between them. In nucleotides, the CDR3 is TGTGCCAGCAGTCTAGGGACAAACGGTGGGCAGTACTTC. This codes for CASSLGTNGGQYF.

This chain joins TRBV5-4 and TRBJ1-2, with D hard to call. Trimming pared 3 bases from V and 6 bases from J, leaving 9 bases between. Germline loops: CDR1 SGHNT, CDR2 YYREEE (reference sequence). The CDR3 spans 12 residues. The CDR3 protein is CASSYLPDGYTF. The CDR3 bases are TGTGCCAGCAGCTATCTTCCGGATGGCTACACCTTC.

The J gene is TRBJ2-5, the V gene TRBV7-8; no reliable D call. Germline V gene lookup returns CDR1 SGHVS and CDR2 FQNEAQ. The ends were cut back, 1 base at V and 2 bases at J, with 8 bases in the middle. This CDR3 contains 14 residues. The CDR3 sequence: CASSLVHFQETQYF. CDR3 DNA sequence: TGTGCCAGCAGCTTAGTTCACTTTCAAGAGACCCAGTACTTC.

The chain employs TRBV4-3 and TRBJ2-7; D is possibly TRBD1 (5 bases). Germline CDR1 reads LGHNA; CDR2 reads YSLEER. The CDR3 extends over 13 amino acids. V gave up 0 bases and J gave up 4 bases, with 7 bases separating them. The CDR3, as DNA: TGCGCCAGCAGCCAAGACAGGGTTTACGAGCAGTACTTC. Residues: CASSQDRVYEQYF.

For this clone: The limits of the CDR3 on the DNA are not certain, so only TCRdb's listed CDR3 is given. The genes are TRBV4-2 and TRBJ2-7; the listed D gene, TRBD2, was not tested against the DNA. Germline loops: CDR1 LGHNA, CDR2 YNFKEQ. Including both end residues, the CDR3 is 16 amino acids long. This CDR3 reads CASSQDLVAGGNKAYF.

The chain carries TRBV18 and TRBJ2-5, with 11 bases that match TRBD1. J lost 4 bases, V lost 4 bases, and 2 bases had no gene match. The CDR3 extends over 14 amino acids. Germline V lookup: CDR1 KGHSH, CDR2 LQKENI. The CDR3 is CASSRDRGAETQYF. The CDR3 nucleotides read TGTGCCAGCTCACGGGACAGGGGGGCAGAGACCCAGTACTTC. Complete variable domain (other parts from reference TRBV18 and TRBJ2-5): NAGVMQNPRHLVRRRGQEARLRCSPMKGHSHVYWYRQLPEEGLKFMVYLQKENIIDESGMPKERFSAEFPKEGPSILRIQQVVRGDSAAYFCASSRDRGAETQYFGPGTRLLVL.

The CDR3 loop reads CASSPGQDYEQYF. The DNA of the CDR3 is TGTGCCAGCAGCCCGGGACAAGACTACGAGCAGTACTTC. The rearrangement uses TRBV7-2 and TRBJ2-7; D might be TRBD1 (6 bases). Trimming left V 5 bases short and J 3 bases short, with 11 bases between. The CDR3 consists of 13 residues. Germline V gene lookup returns CDR1 SGHTA and CDR2 FQGNSA.

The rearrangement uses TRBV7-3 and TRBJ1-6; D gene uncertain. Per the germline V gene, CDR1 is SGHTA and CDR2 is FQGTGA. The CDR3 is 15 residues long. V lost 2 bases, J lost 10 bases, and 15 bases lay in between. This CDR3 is CASSLAPLTGSPLHF. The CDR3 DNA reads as TGTGCCAGCAGCTTAGCGCCCCTAACCGGGTCACCCCTCCACTTT.

The CDR3 DNA follows: TGTGCCAGCAGGGCTAGCGGCTACGAGCAGTACTTC. Its translation is CASRASGYEQYF. V is TRBV27 and J is TRBJ2-7, with 7 nucleotides matching TRBD2. CDR3 size: 12 residues. Germline loops: CDR1 MNHEY, CDR2 SMNVEV (reference sequence). V dropped 6 bases and J dropped 3; count of bases not matched to a gene: 2.

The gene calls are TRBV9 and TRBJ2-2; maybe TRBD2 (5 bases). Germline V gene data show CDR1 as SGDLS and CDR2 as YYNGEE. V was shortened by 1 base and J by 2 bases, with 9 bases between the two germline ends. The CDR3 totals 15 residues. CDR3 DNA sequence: TGTGCCAGCAGCGTATCGACGGGAAACACCGGGGAGCTGTTTTTT. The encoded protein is CASSVSTGNTGELFF.

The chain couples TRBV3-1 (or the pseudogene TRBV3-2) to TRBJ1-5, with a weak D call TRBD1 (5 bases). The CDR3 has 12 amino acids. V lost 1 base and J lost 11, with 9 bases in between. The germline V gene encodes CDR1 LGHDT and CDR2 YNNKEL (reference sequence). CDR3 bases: TGTGCCAGCAGCCAAGGGGGGGTGGCCCAGCATTTT. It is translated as CASSQGGVAQHF.

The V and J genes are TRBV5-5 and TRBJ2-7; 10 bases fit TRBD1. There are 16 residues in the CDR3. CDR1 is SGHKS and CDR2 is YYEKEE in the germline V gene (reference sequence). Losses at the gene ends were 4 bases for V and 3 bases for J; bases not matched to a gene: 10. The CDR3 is CASSRGGTGAHYEQYF. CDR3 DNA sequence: TGTGCCAGCAGCCGCGGTGGGACAGGGGCACACTACGAGCAGTACTTC.

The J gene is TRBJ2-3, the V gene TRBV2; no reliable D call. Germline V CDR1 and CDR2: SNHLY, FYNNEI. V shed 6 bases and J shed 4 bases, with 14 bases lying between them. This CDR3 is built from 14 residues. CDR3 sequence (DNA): TGTGCCAGCAGCCGGGTCCAGTCCCCAGATACGCAGTATTTT. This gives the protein CASSRVQSPDTQYF.

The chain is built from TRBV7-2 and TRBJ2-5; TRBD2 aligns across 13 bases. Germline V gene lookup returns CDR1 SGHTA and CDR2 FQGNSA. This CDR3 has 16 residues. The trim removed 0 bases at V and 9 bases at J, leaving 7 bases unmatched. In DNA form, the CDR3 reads TGTGCCAGCAGCTTAGCACTAGCGGGGGGGGCGAGGGCCCAGTACTTC. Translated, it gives CASSLALAGGARAQYF. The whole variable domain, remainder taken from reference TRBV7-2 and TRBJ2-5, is GAGVSQSPSNKVTEKGKDVELRCDPISGHTALYWYRQSLGQGLEFLIYFQGNSAPDKSGLPSDRFSAERTGGSVSTLTIQRTQQEDSAVYLCASSLALAGGARAQYFGPGTRLLVL.

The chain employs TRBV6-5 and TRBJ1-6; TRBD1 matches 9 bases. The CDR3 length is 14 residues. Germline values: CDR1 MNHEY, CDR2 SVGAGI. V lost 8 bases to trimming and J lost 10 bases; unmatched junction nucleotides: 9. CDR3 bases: TGTGCCAGCCACGGCACAGGGGGCCAATCACCCCTCCACTTT. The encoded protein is CASHGTGGQSPLHF.

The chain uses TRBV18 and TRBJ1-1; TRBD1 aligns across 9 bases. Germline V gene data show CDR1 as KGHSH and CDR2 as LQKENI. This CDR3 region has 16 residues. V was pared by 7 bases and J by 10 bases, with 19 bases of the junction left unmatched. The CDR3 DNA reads TGTGCCAGCTACCAACGGACAGGGGCGGAAGTGGCTGGAGCTTTCTTT. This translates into CASYQRTGAEVAGAFF.

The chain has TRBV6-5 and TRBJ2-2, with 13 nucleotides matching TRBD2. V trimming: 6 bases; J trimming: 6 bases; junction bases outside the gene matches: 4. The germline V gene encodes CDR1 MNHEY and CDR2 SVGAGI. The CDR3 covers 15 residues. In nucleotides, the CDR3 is TGTGCCAGCAGAGGACTAGCGGGAGTACCCGGGGAGCTGTTTTTT. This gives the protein CASRGLAGVPGELFF.

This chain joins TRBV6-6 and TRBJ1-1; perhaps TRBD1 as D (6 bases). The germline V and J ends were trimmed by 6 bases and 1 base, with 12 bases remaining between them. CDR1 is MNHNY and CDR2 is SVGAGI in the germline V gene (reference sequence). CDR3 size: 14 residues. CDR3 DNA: TGTGCCAGCAGGGCTGGGGGGGCGAACACTGAAGCTTTCTTT. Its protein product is CASRAGGANTEAFF.

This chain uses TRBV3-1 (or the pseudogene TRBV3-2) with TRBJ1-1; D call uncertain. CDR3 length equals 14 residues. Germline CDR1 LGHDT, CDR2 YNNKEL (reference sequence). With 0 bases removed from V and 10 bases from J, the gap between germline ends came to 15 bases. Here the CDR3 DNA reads TGTGCCAGCAGCCAAGATTCCTCCCGGGTGGGAGCTTTCTTT. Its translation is CASSQDSSRVGAFF.

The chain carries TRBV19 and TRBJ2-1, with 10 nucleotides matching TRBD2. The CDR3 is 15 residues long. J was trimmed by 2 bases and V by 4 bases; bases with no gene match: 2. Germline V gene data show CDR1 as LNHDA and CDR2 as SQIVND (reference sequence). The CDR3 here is CASSKAGGPYNEQFF. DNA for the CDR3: TGTGCCAGTAGTAAAGCGGGAGGGCCCTACAATGAGCAGTTCTTC.

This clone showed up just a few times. CDR3 nucleotide sequence: TGTGCCAGCAGCTTACAGGGGATTAAGTTGGTGGGATATGGCTACACCTTC. Translation: CASSLQGIKLVGYGYTF. The chain joins TRBV7-3 to TRBJ1-2, with D possibly matching TRBD1 (6 bases). From germline, CDR1 is SGHTA and CDR2 FQGTGA. This CDR3 has 17 amino acids. With 2 bases removed from V and 5 bases from J, the gap between germline ends came to 21 bases. Full variable domain (missing parts from reference TRBV7-3 and TRBJ1-2): GAGVSQTPSNKVTEKGKYVELRCDPISGHTALYWYRQSLGQGPEFLIYFQGTGAADDSGLPNDRFFAVRPEGSVSTLKIQRTERGDSAVYLCASSLQGIKLVGYGYTFGSGTRLTVV.

CDR3 in DNA: TGCGCCAGCAGCTTGTCTTTGGGTGGTCAGGTGGCGGGAGGGATGGAGCAGTACTTC. This translates into CASSLSLGGQVAGGMEQYF. The rearrangement links TRBV5-1 to TRBJ2-7, with TRBD2 identical over 9 bases. This CDR3 has 19 residues. J was trimmed by 7 bases and V by 1 base; bases with no gene match: 21. CDR1 and CDR2 from the germline V gene are SGHRS and YFSETQ.

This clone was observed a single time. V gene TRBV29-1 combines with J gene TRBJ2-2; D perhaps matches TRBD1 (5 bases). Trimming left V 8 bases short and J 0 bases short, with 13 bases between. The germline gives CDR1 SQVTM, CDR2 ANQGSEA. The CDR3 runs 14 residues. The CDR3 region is CSRPGYPNTGELFF. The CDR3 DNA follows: TGCAGCCGGCCAGGGTACCCGAACACCGGGGAGCTGTTTTTT.

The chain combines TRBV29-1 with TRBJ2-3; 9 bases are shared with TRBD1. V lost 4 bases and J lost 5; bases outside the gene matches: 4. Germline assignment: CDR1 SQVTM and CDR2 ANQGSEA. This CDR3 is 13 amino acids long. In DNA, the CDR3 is TGCAGCGTTGCACAGGGGGCACGAGATACGCAGTATTTT. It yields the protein CSVAQGARDTQYF.